This entry concerns a single T cell receptor beta chain. It has no known antigen specificity. No much larger clonotype is one base removed from it; base qualities were not supplied. This record comes from a study of shared clonotypes between healthy human individuals (dated by TCRdb to between 2020 and 2021). As for the study more broadly: A couple of women and a few men aged 18 to 49 years were included in the cohort. To estimate repertoire size and how much clonotype sharing occurs between individuals, the study deeply sequenced the blood TCR repertoires of five healthy adults. For each donor, CD4 naive and CD4 memory were each given three plates, CD8 naive was given two plates, and CD8 memory was given one plate. Between about 0.85 and 8.9 billion PBMCs per donor were obtained by leukapheresis. To increase sequencing depth and limit assay-specific biases, TCR repertoire library preparation and sequencing were carried out by different laboratories using diverse techniques. Broad study findings and their caveats: Based on pairwise subsampling, the degree of clonotype sharing among donors was expected to be affected by sequencing depth. Incomplete sequencing was indicated by rarefaction of sorted-subset datasets, despite the large sequencing depth. The small number of donors limited the genetic and exposure-history diversity represented. Sampling was restricted to blood, and TCR repertoires in tissues likely differ from the TCR repertoires found in blood. Estimated clonotype richness was generally larger for naive than for memory subsets. Sharing across a few donors was observed for roughly 5.4% of naive CD4, about 4% of naive CD8, roughly 2.3% of memory CD4, and about 0.38% of memory CD8 clonotypes. Higher generation probabilities were observed for clonotypes shared by all four sorted-subset donors than for non-shared clonotypes.

For the CD8 naive samples, CD45RO-negative cells were positively selected for CCR7, yielding a CD45RA+CCR7+ population from which TemRA cells were excluded. The donors were healthy, HIV-negative adults who had no recently reported acute infections or vaccinations. Every donor was a Caucasian adult living in Nashville, Tennessee, USA. After blood collection by leukapheresis, PBMCs were isolated using Ficoll-Histopaque density gradient centrifugation and then cryopreserved in the vapor phase of liquid nitrogen. Analytical flow cytometry was used to check the purity and quantity of each magnetically sorted T cell population. Each sorted fraction had its genomic DNA isolated and then quantified by UV absorbance on a Nanodrop 2000c. The CDR3 goes from the cysteine to the phenylalanine over 17 residues. Only CDR3 DNA is held: 51 bases, read in frame from base 1. Based on the germline V gene (reference sequence), the CDR1 and CDR2 sequences are SEHNR and FQNEAQ. V has 2 bases trimmed and J has 9 bases trimmed; junction bases matching no gene number 14.

Using the deep immunoSEQ assay, TCR CDR3 regions were amplified from genomic DNA by multiplex PCR. Extracted genomic DNA from each cell subset was distributed evenly across all wells of several immunoSEQ 96-well plates, and each plate was treated as a replicate. For sorted subsets, approximately 190 ng genomic DNA, equal to about 30,000 T cell genomes, was loaded into each replicate PCR. Purified libraries were measured with a Qubit 3.0 fluorometer, size-checked on a Bioanalyzer 2100, and measured again with the KAPA Library Quantification kit. Every immunoSEQ 96-well plate was sequenced on a dedicated single-read 150-cycle Illumina NextSeq 550 flow cell. The paper's data handling went like this. Because the immunoSEQ output included only junctional sequences and no quality scores, the filtering could not be the same as the filtering used for full-length reads. Sequences were annotated with PyIR, a Python wrapper for IgBLAST v1.9, and V/J genes and CDR3 were assigned using IMGT germline references. Reads were removed for weak V/J assignments (E-value above 1e-6), missing CDR3, stop codons, out-of-frame junctions, or ambiguous translated residues. V3J clonotypes were defined as sequences sharing the same inferred V gene, J gene, and CDR3 amino acid sequence. The percentage overlap between two repertoires was calculated by dividing the number of shared unique clonotypes by the size of the smaller repertoire. Repertoire richness was assessed with RTK rarefaction, the Chao1 estimator, and Recon v2.1 estimates of unobserved clonotypes. For all TCRbeta clonotypes obtained by the gDNA method from a handful of donors, generation probabilities were computed with OLGA. Sourced from immuneACCESS, this table was stored by TCRdb with only in-frame sequences that have V and J called. A share of the clones is absent; for the studies checked, an unresolved V gene accounts for under half, and the remainder has no known explanation. V, J and clone size are those of that table, while D and trimming were read from the DNA. The sample contains about 680,000 clones, about 91% of them found a single time. More than 20% of the sample lies in the top ten.

Sequencing used naive CD8+ T cells sorted from blood. The cell subset or site tag for this specimen amounts to: CD45RA+CCR7+. The TCR comes from a young man in good health. The chain joins TRBV7-9 to TRBJ2-1; 9 bases in the junction line up with TRBD2. The CDR3 protein sequence reads: CASSLSGVASGTTEQFF. In nucleotide form, the sequence is TGTGCCAGCAGCTTATCAGGCGTGGCTAGCGGGACTACTGAGCAGTTCTTC.